Presented here are 31 T cell receptor beta chains from one specimen sequenced in a study of T-cell memory formation after mild COVID-19. TCRdb recomputed calls from the 5' RACE reads with MiXCR, one row per CDR3 protein. The sample records 450,000 or so distinct CDR3 sequences, roughly 25% being singletons. The sample was PBMCs or a T cell subset sorted from them (not recorded which). The receptor set was obtained from an adult woman who had mild COVID-19 (a few samples of this study predate the infection). Cell type and time point are not known.

The chain couples TRBV6-5 to TRBJ2-7; 8 bases fit TRBD2. V trimming: 10 bases; J trimming: 6 bases; junction bases outside the gene matches: 8. The V gene's germline CDR1 is MNHEY and CDR2 SVGAGI. CDR3 length equals 12 residues. CDR3 region: CATNSGGGEQYF. The CDR3 nucleotides are TGTGCCACCAACAGCGGGGGCGGCGAGCAGTACTTC.

The chain uses TRBV21-1 and TRBJ2-4; the listed D gene, TRBD1, was not tested against the DNA. TRBV21-1 is annotated as a pseudogene. The CDR3 covers 14 residues. CDR3 DNA sequence: TGTGCCAGCACCCGGGACAGGGTAGAGTACATTCAGTACTTC. This gives the protein CASTRDRVEYIQYF.

The chain uses TRBV19 and TRBJ2-3; D remains ambiguous. Trimming took 3 bases from V and 0 from J, leaving 13 bases between them. Germline V gene lookup returns CDR1 LNHDA and CDR2 SQIVND (reference sequence). The CDR3 has 16 residues. Here the CDR3 reads CASSIPPNPSTDTQYF. In DNA, the CDR3 is TGTGCCAGTAGTATCCCCCCAAACCCTAGCACAGATACGCAGTATTTT.

The V and J genes are TRBV6-2 or TRBV6-3 and TRBJ2-1; 7 bases are shared with TRBD2. The CDR3 runs to 14 residues. CDR1 MNHEY and CDR2 SVGEGT come from the germline V gene. The V and J ends lost 5 bases and 2 bases, in that order; junction bases with no gene match: 3. CDR3 DNA: TGTGCCAGCAGTAGGGACTACACCTACAATGAGCAGTTCTTC. Translating gives CASSRDYTYNEQFF.

This chain uses TRBV5-1 with TRBJ2-1; TRBD2 might be the D (5 bases). Germline CDR1 SGHRS, CDR2 YFSETQ. The CDR3 is 14 amino acids. V lost 4 bases and J 2 bases, leaving 10 bases between the germline ends. This chain's CDR3 is CASSIDGTYNEQFF. In DNA, the CDR3 is TGCGCCAGCAGCATCGACGGGACCTACAATGAGCAGTTCTTC. Filled out from reference TRBV5-1 and TRBJ2-1, the complete variable domain reads KAGVTQTPRYLIKTRGQQVTLSCSPISGHRSVSWYQQTPGQGLQFLFEYFSETQRNKGNFPGRFSGRQFSNSRSEMNVSTLELGDSALYLCASSIDGTYNEQFFGPGTRLTVL.

This clonotype has a handful of counts. The chain is built from TRBV28 and TRBJ2-7, with 12 bases fitting TRBD2. This CDR3 has 15 amino acids. The ends lost 5 bases at V and 4 bases at J; junction bases unmatched: 6. Looked up from germline, CDR1 is MDHEN and CDR2 is SYDVKM. CDR3 coding DNA: TGTGCCAGCAGTCAAGGACTAGCGGGAAGGTACGAGCAGTACTTC. Its translation: CASSQGLAGRYEQYF.

Here the CDR3 DNA reads TGTGCCACCAGCAGAGAGGGGGGACATCTGTACTTC. This translates into CATSREGGHLYF. The genes are TRBV15 and TRBJ2-7; D is tentatively TRBD1 or TRBD2 (6 bases each). From germline, CDR1 is LNHNV and CDR2 YYDKDF (reference sequence). The CDR3 contains 12 residues. V shed 0 bases and J shed 12 bases, with 12 bases lying between them.

This clonotype has more than one count but fewer than ten. DNA for the CDR3: TGTGCCAGCACCTCAAAGGGGGCGTTTGGGAATGAGCAGTTCTTC. This translates into CASTSKGAFGNEQFF. The chain uses TRBV7-2 and TRBJ2-1; 7 bases match TRBD1. The germline gives CDR1 SGHTA, CDR2 FQGNSA. J lost 7 bases, V lost 7 bases, and 13 bases had no gene match. This CDR3 has 15 residues.

This clonotype was detected only a few times. V is TRBV7-8 and J is TRBJ2-1, with 8 nucleotides matching TRBD1. V shed 4 bases and J 7 bases; nucleotides not matched to a gene: 12. The germline V gene has CDR1 SGHVS and CDR2 FQNEAQ. CDR3 length: 16 residues. CDR3 loop: CASSSPGRGRRNEQFF. The DNA of the CDR3 is TGTGCCAGCAGCTCCCCCGGCAGGGGGCGCCGGAATGAGCAGTTCTTC.

The chain uses TRBV3-1 and TRBJ2-7, with D tentatively TRBD1 or TRBD2 (5 bases each). The CDR3 has 17 amino acids. V lost 0 bases, J lost 6 bases, and 21 bases lay in between. Per germline, CDR1 LGHDT and CDR2 YNNKEL (reference sequence). DNA for the CDR3: TGTGCCAGCAGCCAAGATCGAATGAGGGACCGTGGATCCGAGCAGTACTTC. Amino acids: CASSQDRMRDRGSEQYF.

V gene TRBV12-3 or TRBV12-4 combines with J gene TRBJ2-1; 13 bases line up with TRBD2. The CDR3 spans 16 residues. After removal of 4 bases from V and 5 bases from J, the junction contained 5 bases not matched to a gene. In DNA form, the CDR3 reads TGTGCCAGCAGTTCGAGGACTAGCGGGGGACACAATGAGCAGTTCTTC. It yields the protein CASSSRTSGGHNEQFF.

This clonotype was counted only a few times. This chain connects TRBV20-1 to TRBJ2-1; D is possibly TRBD1 (5 bases). Trimming removed 6 bases at V and 3 bases at J, with 15 bases between. Germline values: CDR1 DFQATT, CDR2 SNEGSKA (reference sequence). This CDR3 has 14 amino acids. In DNA form, the CDR3 reads TGCAGTGCCCCATGGGGCAGGTTCTACAATGAGCAGTTCTTC. Protein: CSAPWGRFYNEQFF.

This chain links TRBV7-8 with TRBJ2-1; D may be TRBD2 (6 bases). The ends were cut back, 5 bases at V and 0 bases at J, with 11 bases in the middle. The CDR3 sequence is 15 residues long. Germline-derived CDR1 and CDR2 are SGHVS and FQNEAQ. CDR3 loop: CASSLLAHSYNEQFF. The CDR3 DNA sequence: TGTGCCAGCAGCCTACTAGCTCACTCCTACAATGAGCAGTTCTTC.

The V gene is TRBV5-1, the J gene TRBJ1-1; D perhaps matches TRBD1 (5 bases). The germline V and J ends were trimmed by 1 base and 7 bases, with 11 bases remaining between them. This CDR3 region has 13 residues. Germline V gives CDR1 SGHRS, CDR2 YFSETQ. As DNA, the CDR3 is TGCGCCAGCAGCTTGTGGGGGAAGGATGAAGCTTTCTTT. Translating gives CASSLWGKDEAFF. Looking up the rest from reference TRBV5-1 and TRBJ1-1 gives the full variable domain: KAGVTQTPRYLIKTRGQQVTLSCSPISGHRSVSWYQQTPGQGLQFLFEYFSETQRNKGNFPGRFSGRQFSNSRSEMNVSTLELGDSALYLCASSLWGKDEAFFGQGTRLTVV.

This clonotype turned up a few times. This chain connects TRBV4-2 to TRBJ2-2; a weak D match, TRBD2 (5 bases). The CDR3 covers 14 residues. Trimming took off 0 bases at V and 5 bases at J, with 7 bases between the two ends. The germline CDR1 and CDR2 sequences are LGHNA and YNFKEQ. CDR3 nucleotides: TGTGCCAGCAGCCAAGATACGGGGACCGGGGAGCTGTTTTTT. Encoded protein: CASSQDTGTGELFF.

The genes are TRBV12-3 or TRBV12-4 and TRBJ1-5; D call uncertain. V lost 6 bases and J 7 bases, leaving 13 bases between the germline ends. The CDR3 runs to 13 residues. The CDR3, as DNA: TGTGCCAGCAGCCAAACAAGACTCCAGCCCCAGCATTTT. It specifies CASSQTRLQPQHF.

A single count supports this clonotype. The chain combines TRBV12-3 or TRBV12-4 with TRBJ1-1; the match to TRBD1 covers 8 bases. The CDR3 consists of 14 residues. The V segment lost 5 bases and the J segment 6 bases; nucleotides outside the gene matches: 8. The CDR3 DNA sequence: TGTGCCAGCAGTCACACAGACAGGGGAGCTGAAGCTTTCTTT. Amino acids: CASSHTDRGAEAFF.

This sequence joins TRBV29-1 and TRBJ2-7; 8 nucleotides align to TRBD1. The CDR3 has 13 residues. Germline CDR1 is SQVTM and CDR2 is ANQGSEA. V gave up 5 bases and J gave up 1 base; unmatched junction bases: 4. DNA of the CDR3: TGCAGCGTTCTCCAGGGGGCTTCCTACGAGCAGTACTTC. Translation gives CSVLQGASYEQYF.

CDR3 residues: CASSFLGDPWTDTQYF. In nucleotides, the CDR3 is TGTGCCAGTAGTTTCCTGGGGGATCCGTGGACAGATACGCAGTATTTT. V is TRBV19 and J is TRBJ2-3; D possibly uses TRBD1 or TRBD2 (5 bases each). V was shortened by 5 bases and J by 3 bases, with 18 bases between the two germline ends. The CDR3 spans 16 residues. The V gene's germline CDR1 is LNHDA and CDR2 SQIVND (reference sequence).

In this sample, this clonotype turned up a few times. The chain links TRBV15 to TRBJ2-3, with 10 positions matching TRBD2. CDR1 LNHNV and CDR2 YYDKDF come from the germline V gene (reference sequence). V lost 7 bases, J lost 0 bases, and 4 bases stayed unmatched. The CDR3 has 15 residues. The CDR3: CATMGLATSTDTQYF. Here the CDR3 DNA reads TGTGCCACCATGGGACTAGCGACGAGCACAGATACGCAGTATTTT.

This chain uses TRBV5-1 with TRBJ2-3; perhaps TRBD2 as D (5 bases). The CDR3 totals 16 residues. Germline assignment: CDR1 SGHRS and CDR2 YFSETQ. V was shortened by 0 bases and J by 0 bases, with 11 bases between the two germline ends. The CDR3 nucleotides are TGCGCCAGCAGCTTGGGTTCCCAGCGGAGCACAGATACGCAGTATTTT. Amino acid sequence: CASSLGSQRSTDTQYF. Full variable domain (rest looked up from reference TRBV5-1 and TRBJ2-3): KAGVTQTPRYLIKTRGQQVTLSCSPISGHRSVSWYQQTPGQGLQFLFEYFSETQRNKGNFPGRFSGRQFSNSRSEMNVSTLELGDSALYLCASSLGSQRSTDTQYFGPGTRLTVL.

This clonotype occurred many times. The J gene is TRBJ2-7, the V gene TRBV3-1; 13 positions match TRBD2. V lost 1 base to trimming and J lost 7 bases; unmatched junction nucleotides: 4. Germline CDR1 LGHDT, CDR2 YNNKEL (reference sequence). The CDR3 consists of 15 residues. The CDR3 DNA reads TGTGCCAGCAGCCAAGGGACTAGCGGGGGATGGGAGCAGTACTTC. Residues: CASSQGTSGGWEQYF.

This clonotype was seen more than once but under ten times. V is TRBV6-5 and J is TRBJ2-2; a possible D gene is TRBD1 (6 bases). This CDR3 has 18 residues. Germline V gene data show CDR1 as MNHEY and CDR2 as SVGAGI. The ends were cut back, 0 bases at V and 1 base at J, with 15 bases in the middle. The CDR3 region has the DNA TGTGCCAGCAGTTACTCGGAGACAGGCACAATGAACACCGGGGAGCTGTTTTTT. Its translation: CASSYSETGTMNTGELFF.

This chain connects TRBV6-5 to TRBJ2-2; D call uncertain. Germline loops: CDR1 MNHEY, CDR2 SVGAGI. The CDR3 covers 14 residues. Trimming shortened V by 9 bases and J by 4 bases, and 15 bases separated the two germline ends. CDR3 DNA sequence: TGTGCCAGTCAGTTCGCTTGGGGCACCGGGGAGCTGTTTTTT. It yields the protein CASQFAWGTGELFF.

This clonotype was detected once. CDR3 in amino acids: CASSYSGLLGDTQYF. The DNA for the CDR3 is TGTGCCAGCAGTTACTCGGGCCTCCTCGGAGATACGCAGTATTTT. The chain links TRBV6-5 to TRBJ2-3; no firm D call. V was clipped by 0 bases and J by 5 bases, with 12 bases between them. Germline V gene lookup returns CDR1 MNHEY and CDR2 SVGAGI. CDR3 length: 15 residues.

The CDR3 DNA follows: TGCGCCAGCAGCCAAGTGGGGGGCCCTGCAGATACGCAGTATTTT. The encoded protein is CASSQVGGPADTQYF. This chain uses TRBV4-3 with TRBJ2-3; the D gene could be TRBD1 or TRBD2 (6 bases each). V lost 1 base to trimming and J lost 4 bases, with 12 bases between them. The CDR3 is 15 amino acids. Germline values: CDR1 LGHNA, CDR2 YSLEER.

V and J are TRBV9 and TRBJ1-1; 8 bases are shared with TRBD1. The germline V gene has CDR1 SGDLS and CDR2 YYNGEE. The junction had 13 bases not matched to a gene; V was cut back by 4 bases and J by 11 bases. The CDR3 consists of 14 residues. The CDR3: CASSPGQGVSRAFF. CDR3 sequence (DNA): TGTGCCAGCAGCCCCGGACAGGGTGTCAGTAGGGCTTTCTTT. Supplemented by reference TRBV9 and TRBJ1-1, the full variable domain reads DSGVTQTPKHLITATGQRVTLRCSPRSGDLSVYWYQQSLDQGLQFLIQYYNGEERAKGNILERFSAQQFPDLHSELNLSSLELGDSALYFCASSPGQGVSRAFFGQGTRLTVV.

This sequence joins TRBV7-6 and TRBJ2-1; 11 bases are a match to TRBD2. The length of the CDR3 is 19 residues. V lost 0 bases to trimming and J lost 7 bases; unmatched junction nucleotides: 14. Germline assignment: CDR1 SGHVS and CDR2 FNYEAQ. This CDR3 is CASSLATLPIAGGLNEQFF. DNA of the CDR3: TGTGCCAGCAGCTTAGCGACCCTACCTATAGCGGGGGGGCTGAATGAGCAGTTCTTC.

The chain joins TRBV25-1 to TRBJ2-3; tentative D call: TRBD2 (5 bases). The CDR3 covers 14 residues. V gave up 4 bases and J gave up 0 bases, with 8 bases separating them. CDR1 and CDR2 from the germline V gene are MGHDK and SYGVNS. The CDR3, as DNA: TGTGCCAGCAGTGTACTAGATAGCACAGATACGCAGTATTTT. Translated: CASSVLDSTDTQYF.

The V gene is TRBV19, the J gene TRBJ2-3; D might be TRBD2 (5 bases). CDR3 length: 15 residues. Germline CDR1 and CDR2: LNHDA and SQIVND (reference sequence). The V gene lost 4 bases and the J gene lost 4 bases, with 15 bases spanning the gap. DNA for the CDR3: TGTGCCAGTAGTACCCCCGGGGTATCCCCAGATACGCAGTATTTT. Residues: CASSTPGVSPDTQYF.

This clonotype was seen a handful of times. V is TRBV12-2 and J is TRBJ2-1; the tabulated D call, TRBD1, remains unverified against the DNA. TRBV12-2 is a listed pseudogene. The CDR3 runs 17 residues. CDR3 sequence reads: CASRLGHRESEYNEQFF. The CDR3 DNA sequence: TGTGCAAGTCGCTTAGGCCACAGGGAGTCTGAATACAATGAGCAGTTCTTC.